The 19 T cell receptor beta chains listed next were all sequenced from one sample in a study of blood T cells in healthy people across ages (dated by TCRdb to the mid-2010s). The protocol used for the library was 5' RACE. The reads were generated on an Illumina HiSeq 2500. A second PCR of 7 to 11 cycles was performed with a sample-barcoded 5' primer and a J-beta primer mix. The public reads were run again by TCRdb, first through fastp at Q25 and then through MiXCR, and only productive beta chains were kept. Every entry covers one CDR3 protein and lists the most common genes and DNA from its rows. The sample table contains just under 900,000 distinct CDR3 sequences; only one count was recorded for more than 25% of them. Clones ranked in the top ten supply around 16% of the sample. Sequences were obtained from blood. These receptors were collected from a woman of 80 years or more in good health.

This clonotype was picked up many times. This sequence joins TRBV20-1 and TRBJ2-7; D call uncertain. The V end was cut by 2 bases, the J end by 3 bases, with 8 bases between. Per the germline V gene, CDR1 is DFQATT and CDR2 is SNEGSKA (reference sequence). The CDR3 length is 12 residues. CDR3 sequence: CSARTPLYEQYF. In nucleotides, the CDR3 is TGCAGTGCTAGAACTCCTCTCTACGAGCAGTACTTC.

In the case of this clonotype: One end of the junction is discordant with germline, which a read error may explain. The DNA of the CDR3 is TGTGCCAGCAGTTTTCAAACTACCTCGCTCAACTTC. Translation: CASSFQTTSLNF. The J gene is TRBJ2-5, the V gene TRBV6-2 or TRBV6-3, with no clear D. From germline, CDR1 is MNHEY and CDR2 SVGEGT. The CDR3 runs 12 residues.

Regarding this clonotype: A much larger clone is a single base away; this may be a read error. This chain uses TRBV6-1 with TRBJ2-1; 7 nucleotides agree with TRBD1. The CDR3 has 14 residues. The germline V gene encodes CDR1 MNHNS and CDR2 SASEGT. CDR3 DNA: TGTGCCAGCAGTCGACAGGGTACCTACAATGGGCAGTTCTTC. Translation gives CASSRQGTYNGQFF.

For this clonotype: Being one base from a much bigger clone, this may be a read error. It is likely a read error, because the conserved phenylalanine at the end of the CDR3 is missing. The chain couples TRBV20-1 to TRBJ2-7; TRBD1 might be the D (6 bases). V gave up 5 bases and J gave up 1 base, with 15 bases separating them. CDR1 and CDR2 (germline): DFQATT, SNEGSKA (reference sequence). This CDR3 has 14 residues. CDR3 nucleotide sequence: TGCAGTGCTCCAACGGCAGGGGAATCCTACGAGCAGTACTTA. Translation gives CSAPTAGESYEQYL.

This clonotype was observed at least ten times. The gene calls are TRBV6-2 or TRBV6-3 and TRBJ1-5; D ambiguous. This CDR3 has 14 amino acids. Trimming pared 8 bases from V and 3 bases from J, leaving 14 bases between. Germline assignment: CDR1 MNHEY and CDR2 SVGEGT. CDR3 protein: CASEPGGVNQPQHF. The CDR3 DNA follows: TGTGCCAGCGAACCAGGCGGGGTCAATCAGCCCCAGCATTTT.

The chain couples TRBV7-2 to TRBJ1-6; D is possibly TRBD1 (5 bases). Trimming shortened V by 5 bases and J by 9 bases, and 17 bases separated the two germline ends. This CDR3 contains 15 residues. Germline V lookup: CDR1 SGHTA, CDR2 FQGNSA. CDR3 in amino acids: CASSLEGRQSSPLHF. Written as DNA, the CDR3 is TGTGCCAGCAGCCTGGAGGGACGGCAAAGTTCACCCCTCCACTTT.

Comment on this clonotype: It is likely a read error, because the conserved phenylalanine at the end of the CDR3 is missing. The rearrangement joins TRBV7-2 to TRBJ2-4, with unresolved D. CDR1 is SGHTA, CDR2 FQGNSA, per germline. V was clipped by 6 bases and J by 2 bases, with 11 bases between them. The CDR3 totals 14 residues. CDR3 protein: CASRSPDTKNIQYY. The CDR3 DNA reads TGTGCCAGCAGGTCCCCGGATACCAAAAACATTCAGTACTAC.

In its sample, this clonotype was seen many times. This chain links TRBV6-2 or TRBV6-3 with TRBJ2-7; D uncertain. CDR1 and CDR2 from the germline V gene are MNHEY and SVGEGT. CDR3 size: 16 residues. V lost 5 bases and J 0 bases, leaving 17 bases between the germline ends. CDR3 sequence reads: CASSGVGRSSSYEQYF. The CDR3 DNA sequence: TGTGCCAGCAGTGGGGTAGGACGCTCCAGCTCCTACGAGCAGTACTTC.

This sequence joins TRBV5-1 and TRBJ1-5, with D perhaps TRBD1 (5 bases). With 3 bases removed from V and 5 bases from J, the gap between germline ends came to 12 bases. This CDR3 region has 14 residues. Germline values: CDR1 SGHRS, CDR2 YFSETQ. The CDR3, as DNA: TGCGCCAGCAGCTGGGAAGGGACCGATCAGCCCCAGCATTTT. It yields the protein CASSWEGTDQPQHF.

The V call is TRBV5-6, the J call TRBJ1-4; D is undetermined. Trimming removed 7 bases from V and 0 bases from J, with 7 bases in between. The V gene's germline CDR1 is SGHDT and CDR2 YYEEEE. The CDR3 is 13 amino acids. The CDR3 spells CASAFATNEKLFF. Written as DNA, the CDR3 is TGTGCCAGCGCGTTTGCAACTAATGAAAAACTGTTTTTT.

Remarks on this clonotype: This may be a read error: a much more frequent sequence differs by one nucleotide. The chain recombines TRBV5-1 with TRBJ2-1; TRBD1 matches 10 bases. Gene TRBJ2-7 matches the end of the DNA better, so the J call may be wrong. CDR1 is SGHRS, CDR2 YFSETQ, per germline. This CDR3 contains 15 residues. DNA of the CDR3: TGCGCCAGCACCCAAGGGACAGGGGACTACAATGAGCAGTACTTC. Its protein is CASTQGTGDYNEQYF.

In its sample, this clonotype was seen many times. The chain joins TRBV12-3 or TRBV12-4 to TRBJ2-3, with 13 bases identical to TRBD2. The CDR3 has 18 amino acids. Losses at the gene ends were 5 bases for V and 2 bases for J; bases not matched to a gene: 10. In DNA, the CDR3 is TGTGCCAGCAGTCCACCCCCGGGACTAGCGGGGCACACAGATACGCAGTATTTT. Its translation: CASSPPPGLAGHTDTQYF.

This clonotype came up many times. The J gene is TRBJ2-5, the V gene TRBV5-1; a possible D gene is TRBD2 (5 bases). The V gene's germline CDR1 is SGHRS and CDR2 YFSETQ. Deletions cut 3 bases from V and 1 base from J, with 10 bases between. The CDR3 is 14 amino acids. The CDR3 coding sequence is TGCGCCAGCAGCTCGCGGGTGTTCCAAGAGACCCAGTACTTC. This codes for CASSSRVFQETQYF.

This clonotype has at least ten counts. The rearrangement links TRBV20-1 to TRBJ2-7, with TRBD2 identical over 11 bases. The CDR3 extends over 13 amino acids. Trimming at V came to 8 bases and at J to 3 bases, leaving 6 bases not matched to a gene. CDR1 and CDR2 from the germline V gene are DFQATT and SNEGSKA (reference sequence). For the CDR3, the DNA is TGCAGTACTCTAGCGGGGGGAGTCTACGAGCAGTACTTC. Protein product: CSTLAGGVYEQYF.

Concerning this clonotype itself: One base away lies a much larger clone, so this may be a sequencing read error. The genes are TRBV5-4 and TRBJ2-3, with 8 bases matching TRBD2. In germline, CDR1 is SGHNT, CDR2 YYREEE (reference sequence). CDR3 length: 15 residues. As DNA, the CDR3 is TGTGCCAGCACTTTAGCGGGGCATAGCACAGATGCGCAGTATTTT. Residues: CASTLAGHSTDAQYF.

Many counts were recorded for this clonotype. The CDR3 reads CASRVPGQGSYGYTF. CDR3 nucleotide sequence: TGTGCCAGCAGAGTCCCGGGACAGGGTAGCTATGGCTACACCTTC. The chain carries TRBV6-5 and TRBJ1-2; 9 bases line up with TRBD1. V shed 6 bases, J shed 4 bases, and the junction held 9 bases outside the gene matches. Germline-derived CDR1 and CDR2 are MNHEY and SVGAGI. The CDR3 is made up of 15 amino acids.

This chain connects TRBV7-2 to TRBJ1-5; maybe TRBD1 (5 bases). Per the germline V gene, CDR1 is SGHTA and CDR2 is FQGNSA. CDR3 length equals 14 residues. The V gene lost 5 bases and the J gene lost 1 base, with 9 bases spanning the gap. The CDR3 region is CASSPNRSNQPQHF. For the CDR3, the DNA is TGTGCCAGCAGCCCTAACAGGAGCAATCAGCCCCAGCATTTT.

Points on this clonotype: A read error may explain this, as a much larger clone is one base away. The chain couples TRBV4-3 to TRBJ1-4, with 8 positions matching TRBD1. CDR3 length: 15 amino acids. The germline CDR1 and CDR2 sequences are LGHNA and YSLEER. This CDR3 reads CASSQERTGNEELFF. In DNA, the CDR3 is TGCGCCAGCAGCCAGGAAAGGACAGGGAATGAAGAACTGTTTTTT.

The V and J genes are TRBV10-2 and TRBJ1-5; D unresolved. From germline, CDR1 is WSHSY and CDR2 SAAADI. Trimming removed 6 bases from V and 0 bases from J, with 12 bases in between. This CDR3 has 15 amino acids. CDR3 sequence reads: CASSRTPNSNQPQHF. CDR3 DNA sequence: TGCGCCAGCAGCCGTACACCTAATAGCAATCAGCCCCAGCATTTT.